These 22 T cell receptor beta chains came from one sample sequenced in a study of T cells in Graves' hyperthyroidism and ophthalmopathy. Researchers took RNA transcripts and amplified the TCR beta CDR3 regions from them. During a first-round RT-PCR of the TCR CDR3, the HTBI primer set was used. TCRdb recomputed calls from the multiplex PCR reads with MiXCR, one row per CDR3 protein. The data hold roughly 290,000 distinct CDR3 sequences, with more than 15% observed a single time. Sequencing was performed on blood. The receptors were gathered from an older woman with Graves' ophthalmopathy.

This clonotype came up many times. The chain employs TRBV28 and TRBJ2-1; the D is unclear. Deletions cut 2 bases from V and 3 bases from J, with 14 bases between. CDR1 and CDR2 (germline): MDHEN, SYDVKM. The CDR3 totals 16 residues. CDR3 in amino acids: CASSLTFDVLYNEQFF. The CDR3 DNA is TGTGCCAGCAGTTTAACTTTTGACGTACTCTACAATGAGCAGTTCTTC.

Concerning this clonotype itself: One base away lies a much larger clone, so this may be a sequencing read error. V and J are TRBV7-2 and TRBJ1-4; D not certain. The CDR3 is 13 residues long. CDR1 SGHTA and CDR2 FQGNSA come from the germline V gene. V was pared by 8 bases and J by 5 bases, with 12 bases between. The CDR3 spells CASGRERNEKLFF. The CDR3 bases are TGTGCCAGCGGCCGCGAGAGGAATGAAAAACTGTTTTTT.

This chain joins TRBV6-1 and TRBJ1-2; D not certain. Germline assignment: CDR1 MNHNS and CDR2 SASEGT. The CDR3 spans 16 residues. V lost 5 bases to trimming and J lost 4 bases, with 20 bases between them. The CDR3 DNA reads as TGTGCCAGCAGTCCGGCCGGGAGGGATCTCTCCTATGGCTACACCTTC. Translating it yields CASSPAGRDLSYGYTF.

This rearrangement joins TRBV5-1 to TRBJ2-7; 8 bases are shared with TRBD1. V was clipped by 3 bases and J by 3 bases; unmatched bases: 11. The CDR3 length is 16 residues. Germline loops: CDR1 SGHRS, CDR2 YFSETQ. DNA for the CDR3: TGCGCCAGCAGCTCTCGGGACAGGCGGTCTGTCTACGAGCAGTACTTC. Translation: CASSSRDRRSVYEQYF.

The chain recombines TRBV19 with TRBJ1-1; no firm D call. The CDR3 loop spans 15 amino acids. The V gene lost 3 bases and the J gene lost 8 bases, with 19 bases spanning the gap. Germline V gene data show CDR1 as LNHDA and CDR2 as SQIVND (reference sequence). The chain's CDR3 is CASSMVGIQSGEAFF. CDR3 DNA: TGTGCCAGTAGTATGGTCGGGATACAATCGGGAGAAGCTTTCTTT.

This clonotype was picked up a small number of times. The chain links TRBV5-1 to TRBJ1-4; TRBD1 matches at 10 bases. Germline lookup yields CDR1 SGHRS and CDR2 YFSETQ. The CDR3 has 15 amino acids. V trimming: 2 bases; J trimming: 8 bases; junction bases outside the gene matches: 6. The CDR3 DNA reads as TGCGCCAGCAGCTTTACCGGGACAGGGGACGAAAAACTGTTTTTT. As protein: CASSFTGTGDEKLFF.

The genes are TRBV28 and TRBJ1-5; 9 bases align to TRBD1. Germline V gives CDR1 MDHEN, CDR2 SYDVKM. V shed 6 bases and J 2 bases; nucleotides not matched to a gene: 14. This CDR3 has 18 amino acids. CDR3 residues: CASRDLPGQGGRNQPQHF. In nucleotides, the CDR3 is TGTGCCAGCAGAGACTTACCGGGACAGGGAGGCCGCAATCAGCCCCAGCATTTT.

This clonotype was seen ten or more times. The rearrangement joins TRBV5-1 to TRBJ1-1; D possibly corresponds to TRBD1 (5 bases). The germline V gene has CDR1 SGHRS and CDR2 YFSETQ. The CDR3 totals 15 residues. Trimming removed 2 bases at V and 3 bases at J, with 14 bases between. The CDR3: CASSFVPGGDTEAFF. The CDR3 nucleotides read TGCGCCAGCAGCTTCGTTCCCGGGGGAGACACTGAAGCTTTCTTT. The whole variable domain, filled in from reference TRBV5-1 and TRBJ1-1, reads KAGVTQTPRYLIKTRGQQVTLSCSPISGHRSVSWYQQTPGQGLQFLFEYFSETQRNKGNFPGRFSGRQFSNSRSEMNVSTLELGDSALYLCASSFVPGGDTEAFFGQGTRLTVV.

This clonotype occurred many times. The chain joins TRBV4-2 to TRBJ1-5; TRBD1 matches 9 bases. The V segment lost 0 bases and the J segment 7 bases; nucleotides outside the gene matches: 7. The V gene's germline CDR1 is LGHNA and CDR2 YNFKEQ. The CDR3 length is 16 residues. As DNA, the CDR3 is TGTGCCAGCAGCCAAGAGGCGGACAGGGGCCGGCAGCCCCAGCATTTT. Translating it yields CASSQEADRGRQPQHF.

This chain connects TRBV19 to TRBJ2-1; D possibly corresponds to TRBD1 (5 bases). The V gene's germline CDR1 is LNHDA and CDR2 SQIVND (reference sequence). Trimming left V 7 bases short and J 3 bases short, with 19 bases between. The CDR3 consists of 16 residues. CDR3 coding DNA: TGTGCCAGTAACCCATTTGGGGCCCCCTACTACAATGAGCAGTTCTTC. This encodes CASNPFGAPYYNEQFF. Based on the CDR3 plus reference TRBV19 and TRBJ2-1, the full variable domain is DGGITQSPKYLFRKEGQNVTLSCEQNLNHDAMYWYRQDPGQGLRLIYYSQIVNDFQKGDIAEGYSVSREKKESFPLTVTSAQKNPTAFYLCASNPFGAPYYNEQFFGPGTRLTVL.

There are many counts of this clonotype. The gene calls are TRBV28 and TRBJ2-7, with D perhaps matching TRBD2 (6 bases). Germline-derived CDR1 and CDR2 are MDHEN and SYDVKM. This CDR3 has 18 amino acids. V gave up 3 bases and J gave up 2 bases, with 23 bases separating them. The CDR3, as DNA: TGTGCCAGCAGTTTCCCCTCTGGGCGGAGGGCCCCGCCCTACGAGCAGTACTTC. Protein: CASSFPSGRRAPPYEQYF.

The sample holds a few counts of this clonotype. The gene calls are TRBV2 and TRBJ2-1, with a weak D call TRBD1 (6 bases). V shed 3 bases and J shed 5 bases, with 14 bases lying between them. Germline assignment: CDR1 SNHLY and CDR2 FYNNEI. The CDR3 covers 15 residues. Here the CDR3 reads CASSEMTGNHNEQFF. The CDR3, as DNA: TGTGCCAGCAGTGAGATGACAGGCAACCACAATGAGCAGTTCTTC.

This clonotype was seen repeatedly, ten times or more. V gene TRBV28 combines with J gene TRBJ1-1, with 7 bases matching TRBD1. The CDR3 length is 17 residues. J gave up 2 bases and V 6 bases, and 15 bases lay outside the gene matches. The germline gives CDR1 MDHEN, CDR2 SYDVKM. This CDR3 is CASRDTAGGGYNTEAFF. CDR3 nucleotides: TGTGCCAGCAGGGACACGGCAGGGGGTGGATATAACACTGAAGCTTTCTTT.

In its sample, this clonotype was seen many times. In DNA, the CDR3 is TGTGCCTGGAGTGTCGGTCAGGGGTGGAACAATGAGCAGTTCTTC. Protein: CAWSVGQGWNNEQFF. The V and J genes are TRBV30 and TRBJ2-1, with D possibly TRBD1 on 6 matching bases. This CDR3 is 15 amino acids long. The V and J ends lost 0 bases and 5 bases respectively, with 14 bases between them. The V gene's germline CDR1 is GTSNPN and CDR2 SVGIG (reference sequence).

The CDR3 here is CASSYSIYLGTGELFF. The CDR3 region has the DNA TGTGCCAGCAGTTACTCGATTTATTTGGGCACCGGGGAGCTGTTTTTT. The chain uses TRBV6-6 and TRBJ2-2, with D unclear. Germline V gene lookup returns CDR1 MNHNY and CDR2 SVGAGI (reference sequence). The CDR3 sequence is 16 residues long. Trimming took off 0 bases at V and 4 bases at J, with 12 bases between the two ends.

The gene calls are TRBV7-9 and TRBJ1-4, with D unclear. The CDR3 loop spans 18 amino acids. The V end was cut by 5 bases, the J end by 0 bases, with 19 bases between. CDR1 SEHNR and CDR2 FQNEAQ come from the germline V gene (reference sequence). The CDR3 DNA follows: TGTGCCAGCAGCCCCTCAGGATTCAATCTGGCAACTAATGAAAAACTGTTTTTT. Amino acid sequence: CASSPSGFNLATNEKLFF.

The chain employs TRBV10-1 and TRBJ2-1, with D possibly being TRBD1 (5 bases). There are 13 residues in the CDR3. Trimming cost V 6 bases and J 6 bases, with 12 bases left between them. Germline assignment: CDR1 WNHNN and CDR2 SYGVQD (reference sequence). The CDR3 region is CASSVGVFNEQFF. CDR3 coding DNA: TGCGCCAGCAGCGTAGGGGTGTTCAATGAGCAGTTCTTC.

Ten or more counts support this clonotype. The chain combines TRBV2 with TRBJ1-5, with D maybe TRBD1 (5 bases). The CDR3 has 13 residues. The V end lost 5 bases, the J end lost 2 bases, and 7 bases lay between the germline ends. From germline, CDR1 is SNHLY and CDR2 FYNNEI. DNA for the CDR3: TGTGCCAGCAGTCAGGGTGGCAATCAGCCCCAGCATTTT. The encoded protein is CASSQGGNQPQHF. Full variable domain (missing parts from reference TRBV2 and TRBJ1-5): EPEVTQTPSHQVTQMGQEVILRCVPISNHLYFYWYRQILGQKVEFLVSFYNNEISEKSEIFDDQFSVERPDGSNFTLKIRSTKLEDSAMYFCASSQGGNQPQHFGDGTRLSIL.

This clonotype was picked up many times. CDR3 coding DNA: TGCAGTGCTAGACGGCCGGGACTAGCGGGAGAGGAACAAGAGACCCAGTACTTC. Translated: CSARRPGLAGEEQETQYF. This chain joins TRBV20-1 and TRBJ2-5; 14 nucleotides line up with TRBD2. Germline values: CDR1 DFQATT, CDR2 SNEGSKA (reference sequence). The junction had 10 bases not matched to a gene; V was cut back by 2 bases and J by 2 bases. The length of the CDR3 is 18 residues.

The CDR3, as DNA: TGTGCCAGCAGCTTTTCAGCGGGGGACACCGGGGAGCTGTTTTTT. This gives the protein CASSFSAGDTGELFF. The J gene is TRBJ2-2, the V gene TRBV7-6, with 8 positions matching TRBD2. Germline trimming cut 3 bases from V and 3 bases from J; bases unmatched to any gene: 3. Germline V lookup: CDR1 SGHVS, CDR2 FNYEAQ. The CDR3 is 15 amino acids.

Ten or more counts support this clonotype. V gene TRBV4-1 combines with J gene TRBJ2-1; weak D call: TRBD2 (5 bases). CDR3 length equals 15 residues. V was trimmed by 0 bases and J by 9 bases, leaving 15 bases between them. CDR1 is MGHRA and CDR2 is YSYEKL in the germline V gene. In DNA, the CDR3 is TGCGCCAGCAGCCAAGAGGGCGGGTCGAGGGCTGAGCAGTTCTTC. It specifies CASSQEGGSRAEQFF.

The rearrangement joins TRBV9 to TRBJ1-3; D may be TRBD1 (5 bases). This CDR3 contains 18 residues. Germline CDR1 and CDR2: SGDLS and YYNGEE. The V end was cut by 0 bases, the J end by 0 bases, with 16 bases between. Written as DNA, the CDR3 is TGTGCCAGCAGCGTAGCTTTGGAGGGACCAGGCTCTGGAAACACCATATATTTT. This sequence encodes CASSVALEGPGSGNTIYF.